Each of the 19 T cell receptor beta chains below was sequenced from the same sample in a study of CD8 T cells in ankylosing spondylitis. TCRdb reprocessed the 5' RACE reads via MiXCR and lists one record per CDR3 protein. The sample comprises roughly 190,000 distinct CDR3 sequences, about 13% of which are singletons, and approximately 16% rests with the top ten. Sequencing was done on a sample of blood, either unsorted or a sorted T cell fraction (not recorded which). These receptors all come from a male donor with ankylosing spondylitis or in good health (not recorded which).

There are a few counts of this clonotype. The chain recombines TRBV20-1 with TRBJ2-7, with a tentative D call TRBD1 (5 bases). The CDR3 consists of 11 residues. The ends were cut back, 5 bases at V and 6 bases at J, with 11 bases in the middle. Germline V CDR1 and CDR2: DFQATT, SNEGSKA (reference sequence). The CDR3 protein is CSAGWGSEQYF. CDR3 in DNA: TGCAGTGCTGGATGGGGCAGCGAGCAGTACTTC.

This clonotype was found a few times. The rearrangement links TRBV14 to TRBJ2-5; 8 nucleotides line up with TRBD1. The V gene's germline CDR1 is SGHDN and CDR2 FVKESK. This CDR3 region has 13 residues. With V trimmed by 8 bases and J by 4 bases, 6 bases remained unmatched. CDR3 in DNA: TGTGCCAGCGGACAGGGATCGGGAGAGACCCAGTACTTC. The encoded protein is CASGQGSGETQYF.

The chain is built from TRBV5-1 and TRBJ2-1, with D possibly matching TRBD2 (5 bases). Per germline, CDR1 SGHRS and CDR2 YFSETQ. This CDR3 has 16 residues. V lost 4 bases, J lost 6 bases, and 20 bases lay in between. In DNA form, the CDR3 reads TGCGCCAGCAGCCCCTCTGTGGCCTTACTAGTCAATGAGCAGTTCTTC. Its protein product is CASSPSVALLVNEQFF.

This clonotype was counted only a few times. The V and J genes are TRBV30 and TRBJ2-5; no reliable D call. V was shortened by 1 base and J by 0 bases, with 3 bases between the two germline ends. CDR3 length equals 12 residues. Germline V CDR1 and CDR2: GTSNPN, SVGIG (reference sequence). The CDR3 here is CAWSGNQETQYF. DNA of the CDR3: TGTGCCTGGAGTGGGAACCAAGAGACCCAGTACTTC.

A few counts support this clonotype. DNA for the CDR3: TGTGCCAGCAGTTTAGAGATGTCCGGGGAGCTGTTTTTT. This sequence encodes CASSLEMSGELFF. The J gene is TRBJ2-2, the V gene TRBV12-3 or TRBV12-4; no reliable D call. The CDR3 has 13 amino acids. The V end was cut by 1 base, the J end by 6 bases, with 6 bases between.

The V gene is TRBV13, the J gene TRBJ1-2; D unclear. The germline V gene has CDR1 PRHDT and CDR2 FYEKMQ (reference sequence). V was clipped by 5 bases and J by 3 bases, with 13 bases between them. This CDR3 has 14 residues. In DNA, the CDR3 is TGTGCCAGCAGCCCAGGAGGGTCTGACTATGGCTACACCTTC. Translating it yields CASSPGGSDYGYTF.

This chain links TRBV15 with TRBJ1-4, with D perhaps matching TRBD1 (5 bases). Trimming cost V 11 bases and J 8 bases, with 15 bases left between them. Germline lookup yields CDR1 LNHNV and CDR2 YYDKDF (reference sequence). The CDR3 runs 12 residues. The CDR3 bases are TGTGCCGTCGGGGGAAGTTACGAAAAACTGTTTTTT. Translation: CAVGGSYEKLFF.

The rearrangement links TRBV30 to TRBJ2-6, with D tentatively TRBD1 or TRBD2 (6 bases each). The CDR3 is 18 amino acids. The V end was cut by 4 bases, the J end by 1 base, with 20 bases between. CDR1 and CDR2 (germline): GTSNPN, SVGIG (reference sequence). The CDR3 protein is CAWKGQTGAWSGANVLTF. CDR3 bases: TGTGCCTGGAAAGGTCAGACGGGGGCTTGGTCTGGGGCCAACGTCCTGACTTTC.

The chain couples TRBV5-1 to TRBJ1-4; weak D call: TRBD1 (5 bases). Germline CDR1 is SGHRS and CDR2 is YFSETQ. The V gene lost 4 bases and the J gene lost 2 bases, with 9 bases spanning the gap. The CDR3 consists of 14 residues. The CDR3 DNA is TGCGCCAGCAGCCTCGGGGGGACTAATGAAAAACTGTTTTTT. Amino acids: CASSLGGTNEKLFF.

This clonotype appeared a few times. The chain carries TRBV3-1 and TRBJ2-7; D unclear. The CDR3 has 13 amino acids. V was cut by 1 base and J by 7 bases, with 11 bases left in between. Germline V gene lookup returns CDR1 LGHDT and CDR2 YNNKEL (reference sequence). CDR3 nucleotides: TGTGCCAGCAGCCAAGCCCTGGGGTGGGAGCAGTACTTC. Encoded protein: CASSQALGWEQYF.

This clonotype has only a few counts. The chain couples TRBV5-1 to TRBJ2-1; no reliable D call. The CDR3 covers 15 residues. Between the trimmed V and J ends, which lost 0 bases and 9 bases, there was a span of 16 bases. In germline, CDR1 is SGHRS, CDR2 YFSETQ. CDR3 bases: TGCGCCAGCAGCTTGGGTTGGGGTTCGGGTGGTGAGCAGTTCTTC. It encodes CASSLGWGSGGEQFF.

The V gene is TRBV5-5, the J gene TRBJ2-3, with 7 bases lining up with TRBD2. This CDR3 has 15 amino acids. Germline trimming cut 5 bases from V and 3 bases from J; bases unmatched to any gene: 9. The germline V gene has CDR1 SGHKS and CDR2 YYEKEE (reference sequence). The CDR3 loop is CASSFTSDGTDTQYF. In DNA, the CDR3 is TGTGCCAGCAGTTTTACTAGCGATGGGACAGATACGCAGTATTTT. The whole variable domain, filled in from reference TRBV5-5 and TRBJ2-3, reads DAGVTQSPTHLIKTRGQQVTLRCSPISGHKSVSWYQQVLGQGPQFIFQYYEKEERGRGNFPDRFSARQFPNYSSELNVNALLLGDSALYLCASSFTSDGTDTQYFGPGTRLTVL.

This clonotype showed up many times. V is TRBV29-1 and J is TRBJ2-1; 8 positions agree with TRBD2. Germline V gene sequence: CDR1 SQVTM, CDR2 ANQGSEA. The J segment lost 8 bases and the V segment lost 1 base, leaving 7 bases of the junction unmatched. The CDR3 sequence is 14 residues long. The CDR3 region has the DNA TGCAGCGTTGAAGCCAGCGGGAGTTTATATGAGCAGTTCTTC. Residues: CSVEASGSLYEQFF.

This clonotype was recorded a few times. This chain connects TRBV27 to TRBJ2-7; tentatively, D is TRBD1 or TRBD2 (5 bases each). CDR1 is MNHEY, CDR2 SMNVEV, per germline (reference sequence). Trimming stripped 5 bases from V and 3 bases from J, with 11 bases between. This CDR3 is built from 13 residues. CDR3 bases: TGTGCCAGCAGTCAGGGACCGATCTACGAGCAGTACTTC. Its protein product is CASSQGPIYEQYF.

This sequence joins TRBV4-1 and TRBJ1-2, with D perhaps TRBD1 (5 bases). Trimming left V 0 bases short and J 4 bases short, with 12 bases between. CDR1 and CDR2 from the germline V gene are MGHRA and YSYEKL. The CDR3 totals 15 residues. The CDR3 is CASSQDGKGPYGYTF. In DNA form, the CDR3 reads TGCGCCAGCAGCCAAGATGGGAAGGGACCCTATGGCTACACCTTC.

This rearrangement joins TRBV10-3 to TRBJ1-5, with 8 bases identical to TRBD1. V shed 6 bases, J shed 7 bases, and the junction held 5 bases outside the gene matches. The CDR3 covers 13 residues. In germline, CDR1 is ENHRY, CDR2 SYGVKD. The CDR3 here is CAIRDRAEQPQHF. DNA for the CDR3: TGTGCCATCAGGGACAGGGCAGAACAGCCCCAGCATTTT.

The chain's CDR3 is CSGGGSSYEQYF. DNA for the CDR3: TGCAGTGGTGGAGGGTCCTCCTACGAGCAGTACTTC. The chain combines TRBV20-1 with TRBJ2-7; tentatively, D is TRBD2 (6 bases). Trimming took 7 bases from V and 0 from J, leaving 10 bases between them. The V gene's germline CDR1 is DFQATT and CDR2 SNEGSKA (reference sequence). This CDR3 contains 12 residues.

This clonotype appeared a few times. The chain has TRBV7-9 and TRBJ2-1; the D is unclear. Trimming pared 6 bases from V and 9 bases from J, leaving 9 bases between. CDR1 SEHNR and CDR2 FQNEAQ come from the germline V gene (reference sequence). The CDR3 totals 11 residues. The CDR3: CASRELTEQFF. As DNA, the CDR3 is TGTGCCAGCAGGGAGCTCACTGAGCAGTTCTTC.

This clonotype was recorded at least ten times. The CDR3 coding sequence is TGTGCCAGCAGTTTGACGGAGAACTATGGCTACACCTTC. Translated, it gives CASSLTENYGYTF. The J gene is TRBJ1-2, the V gene TRBV27; no clear D gene. CDR3 length: 13 residues. The V gene lost 3 bases and the J gene lost 2 bases, with 7 bases spanning the gap. CDR1 and CDR2 (germline): MNHEY, SMNVEV (reference sequence).